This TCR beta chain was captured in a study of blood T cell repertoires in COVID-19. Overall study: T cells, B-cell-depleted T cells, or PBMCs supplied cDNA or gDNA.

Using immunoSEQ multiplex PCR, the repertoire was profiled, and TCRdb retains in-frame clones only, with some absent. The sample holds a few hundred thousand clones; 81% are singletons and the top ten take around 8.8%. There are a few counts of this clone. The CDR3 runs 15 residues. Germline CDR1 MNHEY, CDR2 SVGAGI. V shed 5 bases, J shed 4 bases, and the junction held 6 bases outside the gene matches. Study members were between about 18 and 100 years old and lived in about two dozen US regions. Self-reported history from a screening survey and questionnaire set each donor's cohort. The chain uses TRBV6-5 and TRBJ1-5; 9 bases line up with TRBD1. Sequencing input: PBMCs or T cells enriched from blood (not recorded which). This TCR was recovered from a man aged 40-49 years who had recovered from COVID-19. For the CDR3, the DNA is TGTGCCAGCAGTACAGACAGGGGGAGGAATCAGCCCCAGCATTTT. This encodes CASSTDRGRNQPQHF.